These 29 T cell receptor beta chains share one sample of origin, sequenced in a study of regulatory T cells in long-lasting Graves disease. Time point meaning: persistent/refractory GD, antithyroid drugs over 5 years with positive TRAb. PBMC-derived RNA was used for the TCR library. Arm-PCR of CDR3 regions with iRepertoire HTBI primers generated TCR beta libraries. From the multiplex PCR reads, TCRdb called clonotypes with MiXCR, one entry per CDR3 protein. The sample yields about half a million distinct CDR3 sequences, around a fifth seen once. The sample was peripheral blood mononuclear cells (PBMCs), taken when the disease was refractory, from a patient treated with antithyroid drugs. The source of these receptors is a female donor with Graves disease.

This clonotype was seen a handful of times. The rearrangement links TRBV20-1 to TRBJ2-5; D possibly uses TRBD1 or TRBD2 (6 bases each). The germline gives CDR1 DFQATT, CDR2 SNEGSKA (reference sequence). There are 13 residues in the CDR3. The ends were cut back, 0 bases at V and 6 bases at J, with 11 bases in the middle. Written as DNA, the CDR3 is TGCAGTGCTAGAGAAGGGGGGCCGCAGACCCAGTACTTC. Translated, it gives CSAREGGPQTQYF.

This clonotype came up many times. The junction departs from germline at one end; a sequencing error may be responsible. The chain has TRBV28 and TRBJ2-5; unclear D gene. The CDR3 sequence is 10 residues long. CDR1 is MDHEN and CDR2 is SYDVKM in the germline V gene. The CDR3 DNA reads as TGTGCCAGCGGTTTAGAGACCCAGTACTTC. Its translation: CASGLETQYF. Full variable domain (missing parts from reference TRBV28 and TRBJ2-5): DVKVTQSSRYLVKRTGEKVFLECVQDMDHENMFWYRQDPGLGLRLIYFSYDVKMKEKGDIPEGYSVSREKKERFSLILESASTNQTSMYLCASGLETQYFGPGTRLLVL.

This clonotype occurred a few times. The gene calls are TRBV14 and TRBJ2-5; D may be TRBD2 (5 bases). The CDR3 spans 15 residues. Trimming removed 2 bases at V and 0 bases at J, with 10 bases between. Germline CDR1 and CDR2: SGHDN and FVKESK. The CDR3 loop reads CASSQWTPYQETQYF. The CDR3 region has the DNA TGTGCCAGCAGCCAATGGACTCCGTACCAAGAGACCCAGTACTTC.

A few counts support this clonotype. V usage is TRBV6-9 and J usage is TRBJ2-6; perhaps D is TRBD1 or TRBD2 (5 bases each). The CDR3 extends over 15 amino acids. Germline lookup yields CDR1 MNHGY and CDR2 SVAAGI. The germline V and J ends were trimmed by 4 bases and 4 bases, with 11 bases remaining between them. For the CDR3, the DNA is TGTGCCAGCAGTTCCGGGGCGTCCGGGGCCAACGTCCTGACTTTC. The encoded protein is CASSSGASGANVLTF.

This clonotype has a handful of counts. The chain combines TRBV7-8 with TRBJ2-7, with TRBD1 identical over 11 bases. The CDR3 extends over 18 amino acids. Trimming removed 1 base from V and 3 bases from J; junction bases left unmatched: 11. Germline loops: CDR1 SGHVS, CDR2 FQNEAQ. The CDR3 DNA follows: TGTGCCAGCAGCTTAGACGGGACAGGGGGTAAGGGGGGCTACGAGCAGTACTTC. As protein: CASSLDGTGGKGGYEQYF. The full variable domain, with the rest looked up from reference TRBV7-8 and TRBJ2-7, is GAGVSQSPRYKVAKRGQDVALRCDPISGHVSLFWYQQALGQGPEFLTYFQNEAQLDKSGLPSDRFFAERPEGSVSTLKIQRTQQEDSAVYLCASSLDGTGGKGGYEQYFGPGTRLTVT.

This clonotype was seen at least ten times. The chain recombines TRBV12-3 or TRBV12-4 with TRBJ2-5; no reliable D call. V shed 3 bases and J shed 0 bases, with 11 bases lying between them. This CDR3 region has 15 residues. The CDR3 DNA reads as TGTGCCAGCAGTTTTGGTCTAGGGTACCAAGAGACCCAGTACTTC. Its translation is CASSFGLGYQETQYF.

CDR3 nucleotide sequence: TGTGCCAGTAGTGGGACAGATAACTATGGCTACACCTTC. It encodes CASSGTDNYGYTF. This sequence joins TRBV19 and TRBJ1-2; 7 bases are shared with TRBD1. V shed 5 bases and J 1 base; nucleotides not matched to a gene: 1. Germline loops: CDR1 LNHDA, CDR2 SQIVND (reference sequence). The CDR3 is 13 amino acids.

This clonotype has at least ten counts. The chain has TRBV12-3 or TRBV12-4 and TRBJ1-2; tentatively, D is TRBD1 (6 bases). This CDR3 region has 15 residues. The V gene lost 5 bases and the J gene lost 0 bases, with 13 bases spanning the gap. Here the CDR3 reads CASSPHREANYGYTF. The DNA for the CDR3 is TGTGCCAGCAGTCCGCACAGGGAAGCTAACTATGGCTACACCTTC.

This clonotype has at least ten counts. The V gene is TRBV15, the J gene TRBJ1-1; the D is unclear. Germline V CDR1 and CDR2: LNHNV, YYDKDF (reference sequence). The V end was cut by 7 bases, the J end by 0 bases, with 9 bases between. The CDR3 has 13 residues. The CDR3 loop is CATNRGMNTEAFF. DNA of the CDR3: TGTGCCACCAATCGGGGTATGAACACTGAAGCTTTCTTT.

This rearrangement joins TRBV3-1 to TRBJ1-1, with a weak D call TRBD1 (5 bases). The germline V gene has CDR1 LGHDT and CDR2 YNNKEL (reference sequence). V was clipped by 3 bases and J by 4 bases, with 15 bases between them. CDR3 length: 15 residues. Here the CDR3 reads CASSQGTAMPTEAFF. DNA for the CDR3: TGTGCCAGCAGCCAGGGGACGGCTATGCCCACTGAAGCTTTCTTT.

V is TRBV5-1 and J is TRBJ1-1, with 7 bases aligning to TRBD1. The V and J ends lost 4 bases and 3 bases, in that order; junction bases with no gene match: 9. Germline CDR1 and CDR2: SGHRS and YFSETQ. The CDR3 has 15 amino acids. CDR3 in amino acids: CASSPDGQEDTEAFF. CDR3 coding DNA: TGCGCCAGCAGCCCGGACGGACAGGAAGACACTGAAGCTTTCTTT.

The rearrangement links TRBV7-2 to TRBJ2-7; D is perhaps TRBD1 (5 bases). V lost 3 bases and J lost 1, with 16 bases in between. Per the germline V gene, CDR1 is SGHTA and CDR2 is FQGNSA. CDR3 length: 16 residues. DNA of the CDR3: TGTGCCAGCAGCTTGGTCTTTGTACAGGATTCCTACGAGCAGTACTTC. It yields the protein CASSLVFVQDSYEQYF.

The chain combines TRBV5-1 with TRBJ1-4, with D hard to call. This CDR3 is built from 14 residues. CDR1 and CDR2 (germline): SGHRS, YFSETQ. V gave up 4 bases and J gave up 7 bases, with 14 bases separating them. In DNA, the CDR3 is TGCGCCAGCAGCCTGGAGGGCCGGGGTGAAAAACTGTTTTTT. It translates to CASSLEGRGEKLFF.

There are many counts of this clonotype. The rearrangement uses TRBV7-2 and TRBJ2-7, with TRBD1 matching over 7 bases. The CDR3 consists of 15 residues. Looked up from germline, CDR1 is SGHTA and CDR2 is FQGNSA. With V trimmed by 4 bases and J by 0 bases, 6 bases remained unmatched. CDR3 DNA: TGTGCCAGCAGCTCCGTTGGGACAGTCTCCTACGAGCAGTACTTC. Translated: CASSSVGTVSYEQYF.

The rearrangement joins TRBV5-6 to TRBJ2-5, with no clear D. Germline-derived CDR1 and CDR2 are SGHDT and YYEEEE. This CDR3 spans 14 amino acids. Trimming removed 1 base at V and 3 bases at J, with 10 bases between. Here the CDR3 DNA reads TGTGCCAGCAGCTTGTCTCGCAATGAAGAGACCCAGTACTTC. This gives the protein CASSLSRNEETQYF. The full variable domain, in which reference TRBV5-6 and TRBJ2-5 provide the parts outside the CDR3, is DAGVTQSPTHLIKTRGQQVTLRCSPKSGHDTVSWYQQALGQGPQFIFQYYEEEERQRGNFPDRFSGHQFPNYSSELNVNALLLGDSALYLCASSLSRNEETQYFGPGTRLLVL.

This clonotype was counted at least ten times. The chain uses TRBV28 and TRBJ2-7; no reliable D call. V was shortened by 9 bases and J by 0 bases, with 12 bases between the two germline ends. CDR1 MDHEN and CDR2 SYDVKM come from the germline V gene. This CDR3 spans 13 amino acids. CDR3 bases: TGTGCCAGTACGGCAGAATTCTCCTACGAGCAGTACTTC. Protein sequence: CASTAEFSYEQYF.

This chain joins TRBV11-2 and TRBJ1-2, with D unresolved. The germline V and J ends were trimmed by 5 bases and 4 bases, with 17 bases remaining between them. This CDR3 has 15 amino acids. In germline, CDR1 is SGHAT, CDR2 FQNNGV. CDR3 residues: CASSRPPVGFYGYTF. The CDR3 DNA reads as TGTGCCAGCAGCCGACCCCCAGTGGGGTTCTATGGCTACACCTTC.

In the case of this clonotype: This may stem from a read error, because a much larger clone lies one nucleotide away. The V call is TRBV11-2, the J call TRBJ2-5; TRBD2 aligns across 13 bases. Germline V lookup: CDR1 SGHAT, CDR2 FQNNGV. CDR3 length equals 16 residues. The ends lost 5 bases at V and 5 bases at J; junction bases unmatched: 8. The CDR3 DNA sequence: TGTGCCAGCAGCCCGTTGACTAGCGGGGGGAAGGAGACCCAGTACTTC. This encodes CASSPLTSGGKETQYF.

This chain links TRBV19 with TRBJ1-3; no firm D call. In germline, CDR1 is LNHDA, CDR2 SQIVND (reference sequence). V was clipped by 7 bases and J by 1 base, with 17 bases between them. This CDR3 is built from 16 residues. CDR3 sequence reads: CASMKTSGVSGNTIYF. The CDR3 region has the DNA TGTGCCAGTATGAAGACCTCGGGAGTTTCTGGAAACACCATATATTTT.

This clonotype was seen only a few times. The genes are TRBV18 and TRBJ1-5, with 7 bases identical to TRBD1. The CDR3 has 15 amino acids. Germline trimming cut 5 bases from V and 2 bases from J; bases unmatched to any gene: 6. CDR1 is KGHSH and CDR2 is LQKENI in the germline V gene. The CDR3 DNA follows: TGTGCCAGCTCAGCGACAGGGCAGGGCAATCAGCCCCAGCATTTT. Its protein is CASSATGQGNQPQHF.

There are many counts of this clonotype. The rearrangement joins TRBV3-1 to TRBJ2-5; 8 bases align to TRBD2. Trimming at V came to 0 bases and at J to 4 bases, leaving 4 bases not matched to a gene. CDR3 size: 15 residues. Per germline, CDR1 LGHDT and CDR2 YNNKEL (reference sequence). CDR3 residues: CASSQEDSGGETQYF. DNA for the CDR3: TGTGCCAGCAGCCAAGAAGACAGCGGGGGAGAGACCCAGTACTTC.

This clonotype was counted between two and nine times. The J gene is TRBJ2-5, the V gene TRBV7-2, with TRBD1 identical over 8 bases. This CDR3 is built from 14 residues. Germline CDR1 SGHTA, CDR2 FQGNSA. J was trimmed by 5 bases and V by 5 bases; bases with no gene match: 7. As DNA, the CDR3 is TGTGCCAGCAGCACAGGACAGGGACGGGAGACCCAGTACTTC. Its translation is CASSTGQGRETQYF.

This clonotype has a count of ten or more. The CDR3 region is CASTPKGGFEAFF. CDR3 DNA sequence: TGTGCCAGCACCCCAAAGGGAGGATTTGAAGCTTTCTTT. This chain connects TRBV6-1 to TRBJ1-1; D is unclear. The CDR3 is made up of 13 amino acids. V was shortened by 7 bases and J by 7 bases, with 16 bases between the two germline ends. Germline V CDR1 and CDR2: MNHNS, SASEGT.

There are many counts of this clonotype. The chain couples TRBV6-5 to TRBJ2-7, with TRBD2 matching over 7 bases. Trimming removed 4 bases from V and 6 bases from J; junction bases left unmatched: 15. Per the germline V gene, CDR1 is MNHEY and CDR2 is SVGAGI. The CDR3 spans 16 residues. CDR3 nucleotides: TGTGCCAGCAGTTCCAGCTCCGGGACTACCCTATCCGAGCAGTACTTC. This translates into CASSSSSGTTLSEQYF.

In its sample, this clonotype was seen many times. The chain employs TRBV28 and TRBJ2-7; 7 bases line up with TRBD2. CDR3 length: 14 amino acids. Trimming took 5 bases from V and 0 from J; bases not matched to a gene: 4. CDR1 and CDR2 from the germline V gene are MDHEN and SYDVKM. CDR3 bases: TGTGCCAGCAGTCCCAGCGGGGACTCCTACGAGCAGTACTTC. It encodes CASSPSGDSYEQYF.

This clonotype showed up many times. The V call is TRBV28, the J call TRBJ2-5, with a possible D match to TRBD1 (6 bases). V lost 6 bases to trimming and J lost 5 bases, with 13 bases between them. There are 13 residues in the CDR3. The germline CDR1 and CDR2 sequences are MDHEN and SYDVKM. This CDR3 is CASRTTGGETQYF. As DNA, the CDR3 is TGTGCCAGCAGGACGACAGGCGGGGAGACCCAGTACTTC.

As regards this clonotype: This could be a read error, since a much larger clone is one nucleotide away. J is TRBJ1-1 and V is TRBV7-9, with a possible D match to TRBD1 (5 bases). Trimming took 8 bases from V and 7 from J, leaving 11 bases between them. Germline CDR1 SEHNR, CDR2 FQNEAQ (reference sequence). The CDR3 is 11 residues long. CDR3 in amino acids: CASGTGIEAFF. The CDR3 DNA reads TGTGCCAGCGGGACCGGCATTGAAGCTTTCTTT. The whole variable domain, filled in from reference TRBV7-9 and TRBJ1-1, reads DTGVSQNPRHKITKRGQNVTFRCDPISEHNRLYWYRQTLGQGPEFLTYFQNEAQLEKSRLLSDRFSAERPKGSFSTLEIQRTEQGDSAMYLCASGTGIEAFFGQGTRLTVV.

This clonotype was counted ten times or more. This sequence joins TRBV9 and TRBJ1-1, with D possibly being TRBD1 (6 bases). Trimming removed 3 bases at V and 1 base at J, with 13 bases between. CDR3 length equals 15 residues. Germline V gene sequence: CDR1 SGDLS, CDR2 YYNGEE. In DNA, the CDR3 is TGTGCCAGCAGCGAGCCGACGACAGGGAACACTGAAGCTTTCTTT. Residues: CASSEPTTGNTEAFF.

The chain couples TRBV4-3 to TRBJ2-7; the match to TRBD2 covers 13 bases. This CDR3 spans 15 amino acids. V dropped 3 bases and J dropped 4; count of bases not matched to a gene: 3. Per germline, CDR1 LGHNA and CDR2 YSLEER. The chain's CDR3 is CASSQGLAGTYEQYF. The CDR3, as DNA: TGCGCCAGCAGCCAGGGACTAGCGGGGACATACGAGCAGTACTTC.